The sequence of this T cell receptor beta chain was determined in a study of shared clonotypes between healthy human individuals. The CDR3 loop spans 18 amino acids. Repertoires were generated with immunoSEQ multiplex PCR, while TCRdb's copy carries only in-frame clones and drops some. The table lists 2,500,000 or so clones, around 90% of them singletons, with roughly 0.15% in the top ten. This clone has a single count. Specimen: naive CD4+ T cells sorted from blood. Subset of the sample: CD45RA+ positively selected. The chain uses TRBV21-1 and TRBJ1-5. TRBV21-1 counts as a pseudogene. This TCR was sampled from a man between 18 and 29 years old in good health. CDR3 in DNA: TGTGCCAGCAGTCCCGGGAGGGGGGCAGGGGCACTCAATCAGCCCCAGCATTTT. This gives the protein CASSPGRGAGALNQPQHF.